These 25 T cell receptor beta chains share one sample of origin, sequenced in a study of neoadjuvant nivolumab and ipilimumab in lung cancer. Clones were sequenced by immunoSEQ multiplex PCR, and TCRdb holds only the in-frame ones, with some missing. Of 15,000 to 20,000 clones listed, 60% to 80% are singletons. Source: tumor tissue, taken after neoadjuvant nivolumab, alone or with ipilimumab, at or shortly before surgery. The receptors shown here come from an adult with non-small cell lung cancer.

The rearrangement links TRBV9 to TRBJ1-4, with D tentatively TRBD1 (6 bases). Germline CDR1 is SGDLS and CDR2 is YYNGEE. The V end was cut by 3 bases, the J end by 7 bases, with 16 bases between. The CDR3 sequence is 15 residues long. The CDR3 region is CASSAITQGGEKLFF. CDR3 sequence (DNA): TGTGCCAGCAGCGCCATCACCCAAGGGGGTGAAAAACTGTTTTTT.

The rearrangement links TRBV7-2 to TRBJ1-4; D gene uncertain. Germline V gene sequence: CDR1 SGHTA, CDR2 FQGNSA. V was cut by 8 bases and J by 0 bases, with 10 bases left in between. CDR3 length: 14 amino acids. Here the CDR3 DNA reads TGTGCCAGCGCGGTTCAGGCAACTAATGAAAAACTGTTTTTT. As protein: CASAVQATNEKLFF.

This clone appeared once. The V and J genes are TRBV4-2 and TRBJ2-7; 7 bases are a match to TRBD2. The CDR3 is 16 amino acids. Per the germline V gene, CDR1 is LGHNA and CDR2 is YNFKEQ. Trimming took 5 bases from V and 2 from J; bases not matched to a gene: 12. The chain's CDR3 is CASSLFGRGFTYEQYF. The CDR3 DNA follows: TGTGCCAGCAGCTTGTTTGGGCGGGGGTTCACCTACGAGCAGTACTTC.

The chain uses TRBV5-1 and TRBJ2-5; either TRBD1 or TRBD2 may fit D (5 bases each). The germline gives CDR1 SGHRS, CDR2 YFSETQ. The V end lost 3 bases, the J end lost 0 bases, and 9 bases lay between the germline ends. This CDR3 contains 14 residues. The CDR3 coding sequence is TGCGCCAGCAGCTACCAGGGACACCAAGAGACCCAGTACTTC. Protein product: CASSYQGHQETQYF.

DNA for the CDR3: TGCGCCAGCAGCTTGCCCGGTTCCAACTATGGCTACACCTTC. Translating gives CASSLPGSNYGYTF. The rearrangement uses TRBV5-1 and TRBJ1-2, with D uncertain. Per germline, CDR1 SGHRS and CDR2 YFSETQ. The ends were cut back, 1 base at V and 2 bases at J, with 9 bases in the middle. The CDR3 length is 14 residues. The complete variable domain, with remaining parts taken from reference TRBV5-1 and TRBJ1-2, reads KAGVTQTPRYLIKTRGQQVTLSCSPISGHRSVSWYQQTPGQGLQFLFEYFSETQRNKGNFPGRFSGRQFSNSRSEMNVSTLELGDSALYLCASSLPGSNYGYTFGSGTRLTVV.

The gene calls are TRBV5-1 and TRBJ2-2; D remains ambiguous. This CDR3 is built from 14 residues. Germline CDR1 SGHRS, CDR2 YFSETQ. Trimming removed 4 bases at V and 2 bases at J, with 9 bases between. The CDR3 loop is CASSLIINTGELFF. DNA of the CDR3: TGCGCCAGCAGCCTAATAATAAACACCGGGGAGCTGTTTTTT. The complete variable domain, with remaining parts taken from reference TRBV5-1 and TRBJ2-2, reads KAGVTQTPRYLIKTRGQQVTLSCSPISGHRSVSWYQQTPGQGLQFLFEYFSETQRNKGNFPGRFSGRQFSNSRSEMNVSTLELGDSALYLCASSLIINTGELFFGEGSRLTVL.

The chain recombines TRBV5-1 with TRBJ2-2; D might be TRBD1 or TRBD2, each matching 5 bases. The CDR3 covers 14 residues. Germline V gene sequence: CDR1 SGHRS, CDR2 YFSETQ. The germline V and J ends were trimmed by 4 bases and 5 bases, with 12 bases remaining between them. The CDR3 region is CASSPGRGTGELFF. The CDR3 DNA follows: TGCGCCAGCAGCCCGGGACGGGGAACCGGGGAGCTGTTTTTT.

V gene TRBV30 combines with J gene TRBJ1-4; D is uncertain. The CDR3 runs 15 residues. V was clipped by 0 bases and J by 7 bases, with 15 bases between them. Germline lookup yields CDR1 GTSNPN and CDR2 SVGIG (reference sequence). The CDR3 region has the DNA TGTGCCTGGAGTGTAGACACCTCCTCAGGTGAAAAACTGTTTTTT. It encodes CAWSVDTSSGEKLFF.

The chain combines TRBV7-9 with TRBJ1-1, with D possibly matching TRBD1 (5 bases). The CDR3 runs to 14 residues. Germline V gene data show CDR1 as SEHNR and CDR2 as FQNEAQ (reference sequence). Trimming removed 5 bases at V and 6 bases at J, with 16 bases between. CDR3: CASSPQTVLAEAFF. Written as DNA, the CDR3 is TGTGCCAGCAGCCCACAGACAGTTTTAGCTGAAGCTTTCTTT.

V gene TRBV7-1 combines with J gene TRBJ2-7; 7 bases map to TRBD1. TRBV7-1 is filed as an ORF, its function uncertain. This CDR3 is built from 13 residues. The junction had 4 bases not matched to a gene; V was cut back by 5 bases and J by 3 bases. CDR3 in DNA: TGTGCCAGCAGCCGCGACAGGGACTACGAGCAGTACTTC. It specifies CASSRDRDYEQYF.

The rearrangement links TRBV5-6 to TRBJ2-3, with D perhaps TRBD1 (6 bases). The V end was cut by 4 bases, the J end by 1 base, with 13 bases between. Germline V gene lookup returns CDR1 SGHDT and CDR2 YYEEEE. The CDR3 loop spans 15 amino acids. CDR3 loop: CASSRTTGGTDTQYF. DNA for the CDR3: TGTGCCAGCAGCCGTACGACAGGAGGCACAGATACGCAGTATTTT.

In this sample, this clone turned up once. The genes are TRBV5-1 and TRBJ2-5; D might be TRBD1 (6 bases). The CDR3 is 16 residues long. The germline V gene has CDR1 SGHRS and CDR2 YFSETQ. V lost 3 bases and J 5 bases, leaving 20 bases between the germline ends. CDR3 sequence: CASSSTGLGSGETQYF. DNA of the CDR3: TGCGCCAGCAGCTCTACAGGGTTGGGGTCTGGGGAGACCCAGTACTTC.

This chain's CDR3 is CASSLDSVDTQYF. The CDR3 coding sequence is TGTGCCAGCAGCTTGGATAGCGTGGATACGCAGTATTTT. This chain joins TRBV7-9 and TRBJ2-3; perhaps TRBD2 as D (5 bases). This CDR3 contains 13 residues. Trimming stripped 3 bases from V and 6 bases from J, with 10 bases between. Looked up from germline, CDR1 is SEHNR and CDR2 is FQNEAQ (reference sequence).

This clone was seen once. The chain carries TRBV5-1 and TRBJ1-5, with 8 positions matching TRBD1. CDR1 SGHRS and CDR2 YFSETQ come from the germline V gene. V was clipped by 2 bases and J by 5 bases; unmatched bases: 0. CDR3 length: 13 amino acids. This CDR3 is CASSLQGDQPQHF. The CDR3 DNA reads TGCGCCAGCAGCTTACAGGGGGATCAGCCCCAGCATTTT.

The J gene is TRBJ1-1, the V gene TRBV2; no reliable D call. CDR1 is SNHLY and CDR2 is FYNNEI in the germline V gene. This CDR3 spans 14 amino acids. V lost 2 bases, J lost 0 bases, and 7 bases lay in between. The CDR3 spells CASSERHVNTEAFF. The CDR3 nucleotides read TGTGCCAGCAGTGAACGACATGTGAACACTGAAGCTTTCTTT.

This chain joins TRBV7-9 and TRBJ2-5; tentatively, D is TRBD2 (6 bases). The CDR3 loop spans 17 amino acids. Trimming left V 5 bases short and J 5 bases short, with 24 bases between. Germline V CDR1 and CDR2: SEHNR, FQNEAQ (reference sequence). The CDR3 loop reads CASSLGTWTREVETQYF. The CDR3 DNA reads TGTGCCAGCAGCCTCGGGACTTGGACCCGGGAAGTCGAGACCCAGTACTTC.

V usage is TRBV7-9 and J usage is TRBJ2-2; D possibly matches TRBD1 or TRBD2 (5 bases each). Germline values: CDR1 SEHNR, CDR2 FQNEAQ (reference sequence). Trimming removed 5 bases at V and 2 bases at J, with 12 bases between. This CDR3 has 15 residues. The CDR3 reads CASSPPGTNTGELFF. CDR3 sequence (DNA): TGTGCCAGCAGCCCACCTGGGACCAACACCGGGGAGCTGTTTTTT.

The V call is TRBV4-3, the J call TRBJ2-3, with D unclear. With 2 bases removed from V and 6 bases from J, the gap between germline ends came to 18 bases. Germline loops: CDR1 LGHNA, CDR2 YSLEER. The CDR3 length is 16 residues. In DNA, the CDR3 is TGCGCCAGCAGCCAATCCTTCAGACCGAGATCCGATACGCAGTATTTT. This sequence encodes CASSQSFRPRSDTQYF.

V usage is TRBV7-9 and J usage is TRBJ2-2, with D uncertain. The V end was cut by 5 bases, the J end by 7 bases, with 8 bases between. The CDR3 is made up of 12 amino acids. Per the germline V gene, CDR1 is SEHNR and CDR2 is FQNEAQ (reference sequence). In DNA, the CDR3 is TGTGCCAGCAGCCCAGAGGTCGGGGAGCTGTTTTTT. This encodes CASSPEVGELFF.

The chain combines TRBV7-2 with TRBJ1-6; TRBD1 agrees at 9 bases. The junction had 11 bases not matched to a gene; V was cut back by 5 bases and J by 9 bases. The CDR3 consists of 16 residues. CDR1 is SGHTA, CDR2 FQGNSA, per germline. The CDR3 DNA sequence: TGTGCCAGCAGCACCGAGGGACAGGGTTTCGGTTCACCCCTCCACTTT. Translation: CASSTEGQGFGSPLHF.

The V call is TRBV27, the J call TRBJ1-1; D remains ambiguous. V gave up 0 bases and J gave up 10 bases, with 15 bases separating them. This CDR3 comprises 14 residues. Germline V CDR1 and CDR2: MNHEY, SMNVEV (reference sequence). The CDR3 DNA sequence: TGTGCCAGCAGTTTATCAGGACCTCCCGGGTTAGCTTTCTTT. Its translation: CASSLSGPPGLAFF.

The chain uses TRBV7-2 and TRBJ2-7, with TRBD1 as a possible D gene (6 bases). Between the trimmed V and J ends, which lost 0 bases and 8 bases, there was a span of 17 bases. Per the germline V gene, CDR1 is SGHTA and CDR2 is FQGNSA. This CDR3 contains 15 residues. In nucleotides, the CDR3 is TGTGCCAGCAGCTTAGCGCGAACAGGGCAATATCAGCAGTACTTC. Its protein product is CASSLARTGQYQQYF.

The rearrangement uses TRBV30 and TRBJ1-4, with D perhaps TRBD1 (5 bases). CDR1 and CDR2 from the germline V gene are GTSNPN and SVGIG (reference sequence). The CDR3 runs 13 residues. Trimming took off 3 bases at V and 8 bases at J, with 13 bases between the two ends. CDR3 sequence: CAWSQGVPEKLFF. In DNA, the CDR3 is TGTGCCTGGAGCCAAGGGGTCCCCGAAAAACTGTTTTTT. Filled out from reference TRBV30 and TRBJ1-4, the complete variable domain reads SQTIHQWPATLVQPVGSPLSLECTVEGTSNPNLYWYRQAAGRGLQLLFYSVGIGQISSEVPQNLSASRPQDRQFILSSKKLLLSDSGFYLCAWSQGVPEKLFFGSGTQLSVL.

The genes are TRBV5-4 and TRBJ1-3, with unresolved D. Trimming left V 0 bases short and J 0 bases short, with 10 bases between. The CDR3 contains 16 residues. Germline CDR1 and CDR2: SGHNT and YYREEE (reference sequence). As DNA, the CDR3 is TGTGCCAGCAGCTTGGCGACGTCTAGCTCTGGAAACACCATATATTTT. Residues: CASSLATSSSGNTIYF.

The V gene is TRBV9, the J gene TRBJ2-5, with a possible D match to TRBD2 (5 bases). The CDR3 totals 13 residues. CDR1 and CDR2 (germline): SGDLS, YYNGEE. Trimming left V 2 bases short and J 5 bases short, with 10 bases between. DNA of the CDR3: TGTGCCAGCAGCGTGGGAGTTTCCGAGACCCAGTACTTC. It translates to CASSVGVSETQYF.